The 19 T cell receptor beta chains given below trace back to one sample, sequenced in a study of shared clonotypes between healthy human individuals. TCRdb's table, derived via immunoSEQ multiplex PCR, lists solely in-frame clones and lacks some. The table records roughly 720,000 clones, about 92% of them present only once. Sequenced: memory CD8+ T cells from PBMCs. The subset denotes: CD45RO+ cells pooled with CCR7-negative TemRA cells. These receptors originate from a man between 18 and 35 years old in good health. Some clones in this sample may be carry-over from other donors' samples.

The chain couples TRBV11-2 to TRBJ2-3; the D is unclear. V was shortened by 1 base and J by 6 bases, with 8 bases between the two germline ends. CDR1 is SGHAT and CDR2 is FQNNGV in the germline V gene. The CDR3 sequence is 13 residues long. This chain's CDR3 is CASSLGWVDTQYF. The CDR3 coding sequence is TGTGCCAGCAGCTTAGGGTGGGTGGATACGCAGTATTTT.

The J gene is TRBJ2-2, the V gene TRBV19; the match to TRBD2 covers 10 bases. Per the germline V gene, CDR1 is LNHDA and CDR2 is SQIVND (reference sequence). V shed 8 bases, J shed 7 bases, and the junction held 13 bases outside the gene matches. The CDR3 contains 16 residues. CDR3 amino acids: CASLGPLAGRFGELFF. The DNA for the CDR3 is TGTGCCAGTCTCGGACCACTAGCGGGAAGATTCGGGGAGCTGTTTTTT. The full variable domain, with the rest looked up from reference TRBV19 and TRBJ2-2, is DGGITQSPKYLFRKEGQNVTLSCEQNLNHDAMYWYRQDPGQGLRLIYYSQIVNDFQKGDIAEGYSVSREKKESFPLTVTSAQKNPTAFYLCASLGPLAGRFGELFFGEGSRLTVL.

Concerning this clone itself: Other DNA sequences in the sample encode the same CDR3. This chain joins TRBV9 and TRBJ2-3; D ambiguous. From germline, CDR1 is SGDLS and CDR2 YYNGEE. V dropped 0 bases and J dropped 0 bases, with 8 bases sitting between them. CDR3 length: 15 residues. The CDR3 sequence: CASSVGGQSTDTQYF. Here the CDR3 DNA reads TGTGCCAGCAGCGTAGGCGGCCAAAGCACAGATACGCAGTATTTT.

The chain joins TRBV14 to TRBJ2-7; tentative D call: TRBD2 (5 bases). CDR3 length: 13 residues. V dropped 0 bases and J dropped 6 bases, with 9 bases sitting between them. Germline V CDR1 and CDR2: SGHDN, FVKESK. Written as DNA, the CDR3 is TGTGCCAGCAGCCAAGAAGACCTAGCCGAGCAGTACTTC. It encodes CASSQEDLAEQYF.

The chain recombines TRBV20-1 with TRBJ2-1; D remains ambiguous. This CDR3 region has 11 residues. Deletions cut 8 bases from V and 1 base from J, with 6 bases between. Germline values: CDR1 DFQATT, CDR2 SNEGSKA (reference sequence). The DNA for the CDR3 is TGCAGTCCTACATCCTACAATGAGCAGTTCTTC. Protein sequence: CSPTSYNEQFF.

Notes on this clone: The same CDR3 is also encoded by other DNA sequences in this sample. The J gene is TRBJ2-1, the V gene TRBV11-2; D perhaps matches TRBD2 (5 bases). Trimming took off 5 bases at V and 0 bases at J, with 14 bases between the two ends. This CDR3 comprises 16 residues. Germline CDR1 reads SGHAT; CDR2 reads FQNNGV. The CDR3 loop reads CASSLLRGSSYNEQFF. The DNA of the CDR3 is TGTGCCAGCAGCCTCCTCAGAGGGAGCTCCTACAATGAGCAGTTCTTC.

The chain employs TRBV19 and TRBJ1-2, with a tentative D call TRBD1 (5 bases). In germline, CDR1 is LNHDA, CDR2 SQIVND (reference sequence). The ends were cut back, 8 bases at V and 5 bases at J, with 12 bases in the middle. This CDR3 has 12 residues. CDR3 sequence: CASWGSLYGYTF. CDR3 coding DNA: TGTGCCAGTTGGGGGAGCCTTTATGGCTACACCTTC.

The genes are TRBV29-1 and TRBJ1-2; D may be TRBD1 (6 bases). Germline loops: CDR1 SQVTM, CDR2 ANQGSEA. The CDR3 totals 15 residues. V was cut by 0 bases and J by 3 bases, with 14 bases left in between. CDR3 in DNA: TGCAGCGTTGAAGATCGGCAGGGGCAATACTATGGCTACACCTTC. It encodes CSVEDRQGQYYGYTF.

The chain carries TRBV28 and TRBJ1-5; possibly TRBD1 for D (5 bases). Germline V gene lookup returns CDR1 MDHEN and CDR2 SYDVKM. The CDR3 runs 15 residues. The V gene lost 3 bases and the J gene lost 8 bases, with 17 bases spanning the gap. The CDR3 spells CASSFLEGAWEPQHF. The CDR3 DNA follows: TGTGCCAGCAGTTTCCTTGAAGGGGCATGGGAGCCCCAGCATTTT.

CDR3 bases: TGTGCCAGCAGCCAAGTCGCAGGGGGAGTC. Translating gives CASSQVAGGV. The chain employs TRBV14 and TRBJ2-7; 7 bases are a match to TRBD1. The CDR3 is 10 residues long. Germline values: CDR1 SGHDN, CDR2 FVKESK.

The chain carries TRBV7-2 and TRBJ2-7; D is uncertain. Trimming shortened V by 3 bases and J by 1 base, and 7 bases separated the two germline ends. Germline CDR1 and CDR2: SGHTA and FQGNSA. This CDR3 is built from 13 residues. CDR3 in DNA: TGTGCCAGCAGCTTCTTGGGATCCTACGAGCAGTACTTC. It translates to CASSFLGSYEQYF.

This clone is a singleton in its sample. The chain recombines TRBV7-9 with TRBJ2-2; 9 nucleotides align to TRBD1. V was pared by 11 bases and J by 3 bases, with 4 bases of the junction left unmatched. The CDR3 length is 13 residues. Germline V gene sequence: CDR1 SEHNR, CDR2 FQNEAQ (reference sequence). CDR3 protein: CALRTGDTGELFF. DNA for the CDR3: TGTGCCCTCAGGACAGGGGACACCGGGGAGCTGTTTTTT. The full variable domain, with the rest looked up from reference TRBV7-9 and TRBJ2-2, is DTGVSQNPRHKITKRGQNVTFRCDPISEHNRLYWYRQTLGQGPEFLTYFQNEAQLEKSRLLSDRFSAERPKGSFSTLEIQRTEQGDSAMYLCALRTGDTGELFFGEGSRLTVL.

The genes are TRBV4-3 and TRBJ2-1, with a possible D match to TRBD2 (6 bases). The CDR3 is 13 residues long. The ends were cut back, 3 bases at V and 7 bases at J, with 10 bases in the middle. Looked up from germline, CDR1 is LGHNA and CDR2 is YSLEER. The CDR3 spells CASSHSSGNEQFF. The CDR3 DNA is TGCGCCAGCAGCCATAGCAGCGGGAATGAGCAGTTCTTC.

The V and J genes are TRBV7-9 and TRBJ2-3; no reliable D call. V lost 5 bases to trimming and J lost 0 bases, with 12 bases between them. This CDR3 is 15 amino acids long. Looked up from germline, CDR1 is SEHNR and CDR2 is FQNEAQ (reference sequence). This CDR3 reads CASSGRTASTDTQYF. In DNA, the CDR3 is TGTGCCAGCAGCGGAAGGACGGCTAGCACAGATACGCAGTATTTT.

This chain joins TRBV14 and TRBJ1-5, with D uncertain. Trimming took 2 bases from V and 2 from J, leaving 7 bases between them. From germline, CDR1 is SGHDN and CDR2 FVKESK. This CDR3 contains 14 residues. CDR3 loop: CASSQYGGNQPQHF. The CDR3 DNA sequence: TGTGCCAGCAGCCAATACGGAGGCAATCAGCCCCAGCATTTT. The full variable domain, rest sourced from reference TRBV14 and TRBJ1-5, is EAGVTQFPSHSVIEKGQTVTLRCDPISGHDNLYWYRRVMGKEIKFLLHFVKESKQDESGMPNNRFLAERTGGTYSTLKVQPAELEDSGVYFCASSQYGGNQPQHFGDGTRLSIL.

The chain employs TRBV7-9 and TRBJ2-7; D is unresolved. The CDR3 spans 11 residues. Germline V CDR1 and CDR2: SEHNR, FQNEAQ (reference sequence). Trimming shortened V by 6 bases and J by 3 bases, and 6 bases separated the two germline ends. DNA of the CDR3: TGTGCCAGCAGGCCTCTCTACGAGCAGTACTTC. Protein sequence: CASRPLYEQYF. Variable domain in full (rest from reference TRBV7-9 and TRBJ2-7): DTGVSQNPRHKITKRGQNVTFRCDPISEHNRLYWYRQTLGQGPEFLTYFQNEAQLEKSRLLSDRFSAERPKGSFSTLEIQRTEQGDSAMYLCASRPLYEQYFGPGTRLTVT.

The V gene is TRBV29-1, the J gene TRBJ2-5, with D perhaps TRBD1 (6 bases). The assigned J gene may be wrong: the sequence end matches TRBJ2-7 better. The CDR3 is 12 amino acids. CDR1 and CDR2 from the germline V gene are SQVTM and ANQGSEA. The CDR3 spells CSVRQGLGEQYF. The CDR3 bases are TGCAGCGTCCGGCAGGGGCTCGGCGAGCAGTACTTC.

The chain couples TRBV9 to TRBJ1-1; D not certain. V lost 0 bases and J 5 bases, leaving 11 bases between the germline ends. CDR1 SGDLS and CDR2 YYNGEE come from the germline V gene. CDR3 length: 14 amino acids. The CDR3 loop reads CASSVGEIGTEAFF. CDR3 DNA: TGTGCCAGCAGCGTAGGGGAGATTGGGACTGAAGCTTTCTTT.

This chain joins TRBV19 and TRBJ2-3; TRBD1 matches at 10 bases. Looked up from germline, CDR1 is LNHDA and CDR2 is SQIVND (reference sequence). This CDR3 has 15 amino acids. The V and J ends lost 0 bases and 4 bases, in that order; junction bases with no gene match: 1. This CDR3 reads CASSIEGQGPDTQYF. DNA of the CDR3: TGTGCCAGTAGTATAGAGGGACAGGGGCCAGATACGCAGTATTTT.